This T cell receptor (beta chain) was recovered during a study of spatial heterogeneity in lung cancer. Study-level background: Detection consistently yielded more beta chains than alpha chains.

This clonotype has more than one count but fewer than ten. Its antigen remains unidentified. This sequence may be a read error, since a much larger clone differs from it by one base. TCRdb recomputed calls from the 5' RACE reads with MiXCR, one row per CDR3 protein. This table has some 25,000 distinct CDR3 sequences, roughly 4.5% appearing once. Study outcomes and limitations: Ubiquitous expanded tumor TCRs were observed in blood more at resection than follow-up.

This sample's time point: sample taken at primary tumor resection. Tumor, nontumor lung or frozen PBMC supplied whole RNA, sequenced without sorting. Untreated early-stage non-small cell lung cancer patients, 65 to 90 in total, were the donors. This CDR3 spans 14 amino acids. CDR1 and CDR2 (germline): SGHRS, YFSETQ. This clonotype was obtained from a male donor with early-stage non-small cell lung cancer. The starting material was PBMCs, obtained at surgery. V usage is TRBV5-1 and J usage is TRBJ2-1, with D possibly TRBD1 on 6 matching bases. CDR3 region: CTSSPGAYYNEQFF. Here the CDR3 DNA reads TGCACCAGCAGCCCAGGGGCCTACTACAATGAGCAGTTCTTC. The whole variable domain, remainder taken from reference TRBV5-1 and TRBJ2-1, is KAGVTQTPRYLIKTRGQQVTLSCSPISGHRSVSWYQQTPGQGLQFLFEYFSETQRNKGNFPGRFSGRQFSNSRSEMNVSTLELGDSALYLCTSSPGAYYNEQFFGPGTRLTVL.